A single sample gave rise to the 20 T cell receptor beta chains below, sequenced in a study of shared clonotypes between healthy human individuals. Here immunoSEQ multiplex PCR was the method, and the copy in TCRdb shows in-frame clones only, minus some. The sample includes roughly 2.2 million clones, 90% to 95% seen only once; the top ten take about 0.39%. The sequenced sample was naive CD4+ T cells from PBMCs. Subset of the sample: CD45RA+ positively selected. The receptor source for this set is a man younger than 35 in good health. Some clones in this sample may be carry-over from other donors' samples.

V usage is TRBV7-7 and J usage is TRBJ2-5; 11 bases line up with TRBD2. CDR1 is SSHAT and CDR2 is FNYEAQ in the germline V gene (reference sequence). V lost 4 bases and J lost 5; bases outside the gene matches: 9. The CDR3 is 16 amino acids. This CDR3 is CASSSIAGGPQETQYF. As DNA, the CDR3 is TGTGCCAGCAGCTCAATAGCGGGAGGGCCGCAGGAGACCCAGTACTTC.

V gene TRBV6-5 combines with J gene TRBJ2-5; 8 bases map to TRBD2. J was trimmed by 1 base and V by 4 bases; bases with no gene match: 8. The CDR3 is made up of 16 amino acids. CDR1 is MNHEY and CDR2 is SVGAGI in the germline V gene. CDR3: CASSSRGLASQETQYF. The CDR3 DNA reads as TGTGCCAGCAGTTCCAGAGGACTAGCCAGCCAAGAGACCCAGTACTTC.

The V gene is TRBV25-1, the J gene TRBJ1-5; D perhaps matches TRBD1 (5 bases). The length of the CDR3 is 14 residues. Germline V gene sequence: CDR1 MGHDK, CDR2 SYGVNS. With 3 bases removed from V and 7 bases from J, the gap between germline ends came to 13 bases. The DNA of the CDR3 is TGTGCCAGCAGTGATTTCGCCGGGGGGCAGCCCCAGCATTTT. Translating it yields CASSDFAGGQPQHF.

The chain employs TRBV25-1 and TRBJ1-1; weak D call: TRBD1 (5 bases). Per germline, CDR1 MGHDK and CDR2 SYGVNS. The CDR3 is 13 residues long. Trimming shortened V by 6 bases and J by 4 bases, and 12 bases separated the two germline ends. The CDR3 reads CASRQGRSTEAFF. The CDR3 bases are TGTGCCAGCAGGCAGGGACGGTCCACTGAAGCTTTCTTT. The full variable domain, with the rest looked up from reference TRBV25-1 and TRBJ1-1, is EADIYQTPRYLVIGTGKKITLECSQTMGHDKMYWYQQDPGMELHLIHYSYGVNSTEKGDLSSESTVSRIRTEHFPLTLESARPSHTSQYLCASRQGRSTEAFFGQGTRLTVV.

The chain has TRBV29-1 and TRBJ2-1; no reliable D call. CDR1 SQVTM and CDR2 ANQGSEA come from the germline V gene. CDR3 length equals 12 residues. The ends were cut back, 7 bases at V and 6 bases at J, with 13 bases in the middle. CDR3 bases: TGCAGCGGGCGACGGTCCGGCAATGAGCAGTTCTTC. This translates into CSGRRSGNEQFF.

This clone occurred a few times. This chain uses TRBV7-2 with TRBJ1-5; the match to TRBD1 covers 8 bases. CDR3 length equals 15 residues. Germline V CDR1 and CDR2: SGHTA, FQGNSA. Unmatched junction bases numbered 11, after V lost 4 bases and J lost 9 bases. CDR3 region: CASSYSVAGGGPQHF. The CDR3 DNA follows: TGTGCCAGCAGCTATTCGGTGGCAGGGGGCGGGCCCCAGCATTTT.

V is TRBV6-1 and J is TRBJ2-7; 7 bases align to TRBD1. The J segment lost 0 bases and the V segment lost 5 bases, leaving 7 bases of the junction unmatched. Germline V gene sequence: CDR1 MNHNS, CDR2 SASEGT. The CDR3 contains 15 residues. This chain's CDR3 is CASSITGTDSYEQYF. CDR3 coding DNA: TGTGCCAGCAGTATCACCGGGACAGACTCCTACGAGCAGTACTTC.

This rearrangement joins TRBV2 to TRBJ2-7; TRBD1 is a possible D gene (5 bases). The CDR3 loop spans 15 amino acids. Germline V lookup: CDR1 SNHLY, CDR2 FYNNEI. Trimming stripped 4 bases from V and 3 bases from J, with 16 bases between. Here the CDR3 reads CASSGQSLGLYEQYF. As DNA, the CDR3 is TGTGCCAGCAGTGGGCAATCTTTGGGGCTCTACGAGCAGTACTTC.

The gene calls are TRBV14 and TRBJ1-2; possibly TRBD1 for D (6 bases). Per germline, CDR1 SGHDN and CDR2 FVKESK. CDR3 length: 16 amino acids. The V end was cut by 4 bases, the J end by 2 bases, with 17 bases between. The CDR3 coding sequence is TGTGCCAGCAGCCCGCGGGGGGCAGGGTTAAACTATGGCTACACCTTC. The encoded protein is CASSPRGAGLNYGYTF.

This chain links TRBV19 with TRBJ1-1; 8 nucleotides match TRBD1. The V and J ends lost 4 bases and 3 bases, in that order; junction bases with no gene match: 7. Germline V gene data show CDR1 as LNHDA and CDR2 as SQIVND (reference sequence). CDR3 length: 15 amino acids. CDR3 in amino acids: CASSKGQGAYTEAFF. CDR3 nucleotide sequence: TGTGCCAGTAGTAAAGGGCAGGGGGCTTACACTGAAGCTTTCTTT. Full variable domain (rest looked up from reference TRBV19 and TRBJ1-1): DGGITQSPKYLFRKEGQNVTLSCEQNLNHDAMYWYRQDPGQGLRLIYYSQIVNDFQKGDIAEGYSVSREKKESFPLTVTSAQKNPTAFYLCASSKGQGAYTEAFFGQGTRLTVV.

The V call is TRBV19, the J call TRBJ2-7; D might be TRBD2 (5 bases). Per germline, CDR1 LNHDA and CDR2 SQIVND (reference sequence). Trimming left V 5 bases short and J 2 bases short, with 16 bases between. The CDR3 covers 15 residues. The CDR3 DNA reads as TGTGCCAGTAGTGTACACGGTCGAGCGGCCTACGAGCAGTACTTC. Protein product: CASSVHGRAAYEQYF.

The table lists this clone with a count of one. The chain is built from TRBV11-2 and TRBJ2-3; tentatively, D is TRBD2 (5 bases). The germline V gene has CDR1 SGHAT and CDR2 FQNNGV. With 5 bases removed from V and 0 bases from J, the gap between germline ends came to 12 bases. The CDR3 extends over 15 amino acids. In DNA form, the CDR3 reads TGTGCCAGCAGCCCGAGGGTACAGAGCACAGATACGCAGTATTTT. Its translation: CASSPRVQSTDTQYF.

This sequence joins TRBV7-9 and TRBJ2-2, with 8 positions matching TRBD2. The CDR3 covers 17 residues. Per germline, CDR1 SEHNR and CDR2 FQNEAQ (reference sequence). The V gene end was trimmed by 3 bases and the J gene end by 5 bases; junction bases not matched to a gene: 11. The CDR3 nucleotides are TGTGCCAGCAGCTTCGCCCCAGCGGGAGAGTATACCGGGGAGCTGTTTTTT. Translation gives CASSFAPAGEYTGELFF.

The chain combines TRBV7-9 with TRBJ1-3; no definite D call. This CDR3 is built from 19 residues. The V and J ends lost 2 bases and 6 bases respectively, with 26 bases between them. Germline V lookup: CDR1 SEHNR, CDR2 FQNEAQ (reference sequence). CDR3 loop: CASSLYLWAEHRKKNTIYF. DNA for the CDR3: TGTGCCAGCAGCTTATATCTGTGGGCTGAACATCGAAAGAAAAACACCATATATTTT.

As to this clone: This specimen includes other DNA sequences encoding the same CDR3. As DNA, the CDR3 is TGTGCCAGCTCACCAGGGTTATACAATGAGCAGTTCTTC. This codes for CASSPGLYNEQFF. The gene calls are TRBV18 and TRBJ2-1; D is undetermined. The CDR3 contains 13 residues. Germline V gene lookup returns CDR1 KGHSH and CDR2 LQKENI. V was cut by 2 bases and J by 4 bases, with 6 bases left in between.

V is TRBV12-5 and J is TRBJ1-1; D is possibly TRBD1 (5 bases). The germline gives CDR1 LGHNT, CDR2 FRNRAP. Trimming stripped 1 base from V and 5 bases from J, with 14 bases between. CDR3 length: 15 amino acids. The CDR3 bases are TGTGCTAGTGGTTTGGGGATAGGGGAGGGGACTGAAGCTTTCTTT. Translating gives CASGLGIGEGTEAFF. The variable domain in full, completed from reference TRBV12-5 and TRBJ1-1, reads DARVTQTPRHKVTEMGQEVTMRCQPILGHNTVFWYRQTMMQGLELLAYFRNRAPLDDSGMPKDRFSAEMPDATLATLKIQPSEPRDSAVYFCASGLGIGEGTEAFFGQGTRLTVV.

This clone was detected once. CDR3 nucleotide sequence: TGTGCCAGCAGTGAACTGACAGGGACAGTCACTGAAGCTTTCTTT. This sequence encodes CASSELTGTVTEAFF. The chain employs TRBV25-1 and TRBJ1-1, with 7 bases identical to TRBD1. CDR3 size: 15 residues. Germline CDR1 reads MGHDK; CDR2 reads SYGVNS. V dropped 2 bases and J dropped 4; count of bases not matched to a gene: 7.

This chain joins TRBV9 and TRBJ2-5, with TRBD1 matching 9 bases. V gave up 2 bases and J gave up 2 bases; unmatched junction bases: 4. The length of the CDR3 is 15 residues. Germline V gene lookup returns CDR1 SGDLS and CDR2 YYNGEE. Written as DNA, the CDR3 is TGTGCCAGCAGCGTTATGGGGACAGGGCAAGAGACCCAGTACTTC. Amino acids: CASSVMGTGQETQYF.

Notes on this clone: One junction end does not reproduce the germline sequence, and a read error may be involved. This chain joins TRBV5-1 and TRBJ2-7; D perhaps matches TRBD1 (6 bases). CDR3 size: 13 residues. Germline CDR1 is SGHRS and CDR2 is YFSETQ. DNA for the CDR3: TGCGCCAGCAGCTTCGAGGGAACCAGGGGTTCAGACTTC. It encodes CASSFEGTRGSDF.

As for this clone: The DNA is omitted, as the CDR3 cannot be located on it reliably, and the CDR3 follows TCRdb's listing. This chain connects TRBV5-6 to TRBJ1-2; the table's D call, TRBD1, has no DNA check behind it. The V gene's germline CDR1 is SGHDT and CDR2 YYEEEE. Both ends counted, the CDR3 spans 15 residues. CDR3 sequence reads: CASSLVGAGAWKSTF.